Sequencing of this TCR beta chain was carried out in a study of low-dose radiotherapy and immunotherapy resistance in tumors. The CDR3 sequence is 15 residues long. Germline CDR1 and CDR2: MNHNY and SVGAGI (reference sequence). With V trimmed by 0 bases and J by 7 bases, 3 bases remained unmatched. This sample's time point: after trial treatment. The treatment denotes: LDRT plus nivolumab, ipilimumab, low-dose cyclophosphamide and aspirin (RACIN trial). In this sample, this clonotype turned up many times. With a constant-region primer and a V-primer adapter, TCRs were subjected to about 20 PCR cycles of amplification. TCRdb used MiXCR to reprocess the reads, holding one entry per CDR3 protein. The repertoire holds 50,000 or so distinct CDR3 sequences, 33% seen once, with roughly 8% in the top ten.

The receptor was isolated from a male donor with rectosigmoid adenocarcinoma. V gene TRBV6-6 combines with J gene TRBJ1-5, with TRBD1 matching over 10 bases. Sequences were derived from PBMCs, sampled after low-dose radiotherapy plus immunotherapy. CDR3 DNA sequence: TGTGCCAGCAGTTACTCGGGACAGGGGCGCCAGCCCCAGCATTTT. This translates into CASSYSGQGRQPQHF.